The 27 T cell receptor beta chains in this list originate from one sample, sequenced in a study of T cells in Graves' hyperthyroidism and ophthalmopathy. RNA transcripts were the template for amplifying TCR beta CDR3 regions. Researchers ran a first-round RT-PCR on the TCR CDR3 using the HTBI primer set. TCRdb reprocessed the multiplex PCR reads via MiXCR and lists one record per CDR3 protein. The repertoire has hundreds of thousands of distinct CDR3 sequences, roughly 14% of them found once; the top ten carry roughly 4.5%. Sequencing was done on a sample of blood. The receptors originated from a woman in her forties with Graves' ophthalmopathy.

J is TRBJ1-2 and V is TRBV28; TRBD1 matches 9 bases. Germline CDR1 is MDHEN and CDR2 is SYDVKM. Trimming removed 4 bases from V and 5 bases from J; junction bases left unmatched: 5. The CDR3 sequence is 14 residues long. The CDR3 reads CASSSRGQGYGYTF. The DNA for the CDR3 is TGTGCCAGCAGTTCCAGGGGACAGGGTTATGGCTACACCTTC.

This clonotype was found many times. Here the CDR3 DNA reads TGTGCCTCCTCGACGAGGACGTCGGATCAGACCCAGTACTTC. Encoded protein: CASSTRTSDQTQYF. The chain couples TRBV30 to TRBJ2-5, with D uncertain. CDR3 size: 14 residues. The V end was cut by 7 bases, the J end by 6 bases, with 21 bases between. CDR1 is GTSNPN, CDR2 SVGIG, per germline (reference sequence).

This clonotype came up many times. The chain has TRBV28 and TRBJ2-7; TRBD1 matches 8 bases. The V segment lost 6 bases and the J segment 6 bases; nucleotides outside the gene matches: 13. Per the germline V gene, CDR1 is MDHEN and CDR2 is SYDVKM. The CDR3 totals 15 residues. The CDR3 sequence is CASSRLDRADGEQYF. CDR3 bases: TGTGCCAGCAGCCGACTGGACAGGGCAGATGGCGAGCAGTACTTC.

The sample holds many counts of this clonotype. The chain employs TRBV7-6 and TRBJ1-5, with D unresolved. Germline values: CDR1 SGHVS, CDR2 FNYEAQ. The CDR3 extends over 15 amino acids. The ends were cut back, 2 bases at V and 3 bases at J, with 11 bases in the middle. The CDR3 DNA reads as TGTGCCAGCAGCTTACGGTCAGGTCTCAATCAGCCCCAGCATTTT. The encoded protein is CASSLRSGLNQPQHF.

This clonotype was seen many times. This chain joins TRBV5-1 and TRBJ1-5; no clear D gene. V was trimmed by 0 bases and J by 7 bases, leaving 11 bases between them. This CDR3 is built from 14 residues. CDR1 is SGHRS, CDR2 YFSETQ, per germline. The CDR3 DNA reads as TGCGCCAGCAGCTTGGACATTTCGGGACAGCCCCAGCATTTT. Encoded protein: CASSLDISGQPQHF.

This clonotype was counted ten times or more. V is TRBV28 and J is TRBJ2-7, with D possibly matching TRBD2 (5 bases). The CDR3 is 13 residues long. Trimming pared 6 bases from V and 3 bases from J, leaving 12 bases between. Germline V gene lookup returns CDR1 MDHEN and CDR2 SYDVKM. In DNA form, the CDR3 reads TGTGCCAGCAGCCCACCTGCGGGCTACGAGCAGTACTTC. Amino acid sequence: CASSPPAGYEQYF.

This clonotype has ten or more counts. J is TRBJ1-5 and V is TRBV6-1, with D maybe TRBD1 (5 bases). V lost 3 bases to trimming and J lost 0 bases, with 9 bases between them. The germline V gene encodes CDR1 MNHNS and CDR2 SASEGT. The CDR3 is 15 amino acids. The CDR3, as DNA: TGTGCCAGCAGTGACAGGGAGTATAGCAATCAGCCCCAGCATTTT. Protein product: CASSDREYSNQPQHF.

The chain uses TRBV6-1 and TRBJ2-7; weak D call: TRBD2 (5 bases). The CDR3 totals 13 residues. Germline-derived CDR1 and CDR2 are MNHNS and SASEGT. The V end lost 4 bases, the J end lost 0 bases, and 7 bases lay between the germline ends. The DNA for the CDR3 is TGTGCCAGCAGTGCTGAGGGCTCCTACGAGCAGTACTTC. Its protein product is CASSAEGSYEQYF.

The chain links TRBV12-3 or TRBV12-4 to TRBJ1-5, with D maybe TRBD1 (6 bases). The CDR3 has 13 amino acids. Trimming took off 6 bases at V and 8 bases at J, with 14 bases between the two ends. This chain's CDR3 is CASSRGGGEPQHF. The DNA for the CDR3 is TGTGCCAGCAGCCGTGGGGGCGGGGAGCCCCAGCATTTT.

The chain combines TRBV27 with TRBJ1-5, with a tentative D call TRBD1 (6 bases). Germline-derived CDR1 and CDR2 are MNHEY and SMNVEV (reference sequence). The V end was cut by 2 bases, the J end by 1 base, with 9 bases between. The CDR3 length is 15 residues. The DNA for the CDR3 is TGTGCCAGCAGTTTAAGGGGGTTGAGCAATCAGCCCCAGCATTTT. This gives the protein CASSLRGLSNQPQHF.

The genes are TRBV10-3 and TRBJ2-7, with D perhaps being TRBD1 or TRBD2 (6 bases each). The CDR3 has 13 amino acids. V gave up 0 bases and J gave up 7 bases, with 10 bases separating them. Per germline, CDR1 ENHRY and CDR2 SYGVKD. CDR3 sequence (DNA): TGTGCCATCAGTGAGTCCACAGGGAGGGAGCAGTACTTC. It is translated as CAISESTGREQYF.

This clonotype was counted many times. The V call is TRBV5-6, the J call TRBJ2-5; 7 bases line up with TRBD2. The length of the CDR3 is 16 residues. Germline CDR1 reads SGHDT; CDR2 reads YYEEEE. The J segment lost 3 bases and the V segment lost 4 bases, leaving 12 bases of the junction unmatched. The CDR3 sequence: CASSLGVSSGEETQYF. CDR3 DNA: TGTGCCAGCAGCCTTGGGGTATCTAGCGGTGAAGAGACCCAGTACTTC.

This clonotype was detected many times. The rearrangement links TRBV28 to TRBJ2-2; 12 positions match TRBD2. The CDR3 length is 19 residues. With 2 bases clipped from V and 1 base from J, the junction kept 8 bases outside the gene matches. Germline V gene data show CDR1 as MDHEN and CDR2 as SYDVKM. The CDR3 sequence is CASSLLAGGPSRNTGELFF. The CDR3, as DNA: TGTGCCAGCAGTTTACTAGCGGGAGGGCCATCCCGGAACACCGGGGAGCTGTTTTTT.

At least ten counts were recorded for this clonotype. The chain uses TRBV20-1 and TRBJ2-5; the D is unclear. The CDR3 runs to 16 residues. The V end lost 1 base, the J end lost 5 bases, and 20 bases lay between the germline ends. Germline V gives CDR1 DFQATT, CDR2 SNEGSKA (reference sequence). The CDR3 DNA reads TGCAGTGCTAGAGTATCCCGGTCCGGCGTTTGGGAGACCCAGTACTTC. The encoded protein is CSARVSRSGVWETQYF.

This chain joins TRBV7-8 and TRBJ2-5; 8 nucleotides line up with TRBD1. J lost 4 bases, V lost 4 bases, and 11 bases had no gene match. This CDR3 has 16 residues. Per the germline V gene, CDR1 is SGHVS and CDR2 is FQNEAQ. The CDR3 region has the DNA TGTGCCAGCAGCTCTCAAACGCCGGACAGGGTAGAGACCCAGTACTTC. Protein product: CASSSQTPDRVETQYF.

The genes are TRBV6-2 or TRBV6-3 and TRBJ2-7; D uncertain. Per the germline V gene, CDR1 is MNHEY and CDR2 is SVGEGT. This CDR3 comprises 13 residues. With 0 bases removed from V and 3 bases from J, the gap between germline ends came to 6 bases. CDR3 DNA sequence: TGTGCCAGCAGTTACTCGAACATCTACGAGCAGTACTTC. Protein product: CASSYSNIYEQYF.

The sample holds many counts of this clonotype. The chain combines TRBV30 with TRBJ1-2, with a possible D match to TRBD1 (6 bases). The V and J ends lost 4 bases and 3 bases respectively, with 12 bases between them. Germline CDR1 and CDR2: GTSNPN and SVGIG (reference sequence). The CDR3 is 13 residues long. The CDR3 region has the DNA TGTGCCTGGACCTTGACAGGACACTATGGCTACACCTTC. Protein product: CAWTLTGHYGYTF.

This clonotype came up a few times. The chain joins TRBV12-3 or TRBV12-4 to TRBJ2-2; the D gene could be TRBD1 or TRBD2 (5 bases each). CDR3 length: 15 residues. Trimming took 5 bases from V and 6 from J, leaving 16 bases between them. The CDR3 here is CASSGPPRGAGELFF. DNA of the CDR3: TGTGCCAGCAGTGGCCCCCCTAGGGGAGCCGGGGAGCTGTTTTTT.

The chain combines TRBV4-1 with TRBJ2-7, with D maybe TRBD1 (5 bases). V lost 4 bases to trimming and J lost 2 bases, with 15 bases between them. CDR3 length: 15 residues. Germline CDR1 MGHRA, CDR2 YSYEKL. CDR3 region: CASSLPSPGTYEQYF. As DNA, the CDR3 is TGCGCCAGCAGCCTCCCCTCCCCAGGGACCTACGAGCAGTACTTC.

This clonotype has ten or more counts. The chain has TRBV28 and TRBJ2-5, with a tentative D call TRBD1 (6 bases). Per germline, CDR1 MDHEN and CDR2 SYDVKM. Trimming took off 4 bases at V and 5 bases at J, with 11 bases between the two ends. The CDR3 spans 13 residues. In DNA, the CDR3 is TGTGCCAGCAGTTCGACAGGTTGGGAGACCCAGTACTTC. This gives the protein CASSSTGWETQYF.

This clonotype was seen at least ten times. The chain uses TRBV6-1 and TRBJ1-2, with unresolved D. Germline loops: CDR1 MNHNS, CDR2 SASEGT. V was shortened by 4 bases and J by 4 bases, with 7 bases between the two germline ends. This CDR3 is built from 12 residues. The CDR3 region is CASSVGVYGYTF. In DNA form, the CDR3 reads TGTGCCAGCAGTGTTGGAGTCTATGGCTACACCTTC.

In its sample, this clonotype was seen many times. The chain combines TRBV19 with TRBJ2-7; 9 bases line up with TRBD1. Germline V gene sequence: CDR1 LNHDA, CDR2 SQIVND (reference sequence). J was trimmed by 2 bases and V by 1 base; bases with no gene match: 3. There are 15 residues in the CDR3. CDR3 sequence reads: CASSIADRGTYEQYF. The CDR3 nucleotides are TGTGCCAGTAGTATAGCGGACAGGGGTACCTACGAGCAGTACTTC. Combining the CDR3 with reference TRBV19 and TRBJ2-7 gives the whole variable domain DGGITQSPKYLFRKEGQNVTLSCEQNLNHDAMYWYRQDPGQGLRLIYYSQIVNDFQKGDIAEGYSVSREKKESFPLTVTSAQKNPTAFYLCASSIADRGTYEQYFGPGTRLTVT.

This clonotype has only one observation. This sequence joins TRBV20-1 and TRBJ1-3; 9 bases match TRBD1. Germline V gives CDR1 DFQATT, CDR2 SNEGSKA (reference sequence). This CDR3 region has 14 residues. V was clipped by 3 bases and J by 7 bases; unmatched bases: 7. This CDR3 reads CSARKGQGRNTIYF. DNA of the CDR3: TGCAGTGCTAGGAAGGGACAGGGACGTAACACCATATATTTT.

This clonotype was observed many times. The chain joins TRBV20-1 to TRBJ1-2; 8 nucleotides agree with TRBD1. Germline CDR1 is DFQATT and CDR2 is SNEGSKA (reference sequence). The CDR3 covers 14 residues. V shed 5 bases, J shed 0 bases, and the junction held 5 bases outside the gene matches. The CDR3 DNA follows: TGCAGTGCTTCCGGGACAGGCCCTAACTATGGCTACACCTTC. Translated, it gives CSASGTGPNYGYTF.

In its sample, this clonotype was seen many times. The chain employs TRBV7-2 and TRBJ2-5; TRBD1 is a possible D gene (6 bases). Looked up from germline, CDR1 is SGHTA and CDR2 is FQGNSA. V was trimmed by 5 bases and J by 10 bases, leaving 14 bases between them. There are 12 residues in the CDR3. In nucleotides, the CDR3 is TGTGCCAGCAGCGCCCTAGGGGGAGACCAGTACTTC. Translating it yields CASSALGGDQYF.

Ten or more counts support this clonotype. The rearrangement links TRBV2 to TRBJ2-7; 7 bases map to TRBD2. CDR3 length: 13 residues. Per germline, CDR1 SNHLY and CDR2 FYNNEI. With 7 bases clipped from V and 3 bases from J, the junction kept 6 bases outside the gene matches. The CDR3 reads CASTAGVGYEQYF. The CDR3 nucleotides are TGTGCCAGCACCGCGGGGGTCGGCTACGAGCAGTACTTC.

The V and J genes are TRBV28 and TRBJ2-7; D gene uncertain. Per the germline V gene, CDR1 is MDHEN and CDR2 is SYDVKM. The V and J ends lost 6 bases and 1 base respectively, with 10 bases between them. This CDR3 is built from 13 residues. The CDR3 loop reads CASSPQQSYEQYF. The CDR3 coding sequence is TGTGCCAGCAGCCCCCAGCAATCCTACGAGCAGTACTTC.